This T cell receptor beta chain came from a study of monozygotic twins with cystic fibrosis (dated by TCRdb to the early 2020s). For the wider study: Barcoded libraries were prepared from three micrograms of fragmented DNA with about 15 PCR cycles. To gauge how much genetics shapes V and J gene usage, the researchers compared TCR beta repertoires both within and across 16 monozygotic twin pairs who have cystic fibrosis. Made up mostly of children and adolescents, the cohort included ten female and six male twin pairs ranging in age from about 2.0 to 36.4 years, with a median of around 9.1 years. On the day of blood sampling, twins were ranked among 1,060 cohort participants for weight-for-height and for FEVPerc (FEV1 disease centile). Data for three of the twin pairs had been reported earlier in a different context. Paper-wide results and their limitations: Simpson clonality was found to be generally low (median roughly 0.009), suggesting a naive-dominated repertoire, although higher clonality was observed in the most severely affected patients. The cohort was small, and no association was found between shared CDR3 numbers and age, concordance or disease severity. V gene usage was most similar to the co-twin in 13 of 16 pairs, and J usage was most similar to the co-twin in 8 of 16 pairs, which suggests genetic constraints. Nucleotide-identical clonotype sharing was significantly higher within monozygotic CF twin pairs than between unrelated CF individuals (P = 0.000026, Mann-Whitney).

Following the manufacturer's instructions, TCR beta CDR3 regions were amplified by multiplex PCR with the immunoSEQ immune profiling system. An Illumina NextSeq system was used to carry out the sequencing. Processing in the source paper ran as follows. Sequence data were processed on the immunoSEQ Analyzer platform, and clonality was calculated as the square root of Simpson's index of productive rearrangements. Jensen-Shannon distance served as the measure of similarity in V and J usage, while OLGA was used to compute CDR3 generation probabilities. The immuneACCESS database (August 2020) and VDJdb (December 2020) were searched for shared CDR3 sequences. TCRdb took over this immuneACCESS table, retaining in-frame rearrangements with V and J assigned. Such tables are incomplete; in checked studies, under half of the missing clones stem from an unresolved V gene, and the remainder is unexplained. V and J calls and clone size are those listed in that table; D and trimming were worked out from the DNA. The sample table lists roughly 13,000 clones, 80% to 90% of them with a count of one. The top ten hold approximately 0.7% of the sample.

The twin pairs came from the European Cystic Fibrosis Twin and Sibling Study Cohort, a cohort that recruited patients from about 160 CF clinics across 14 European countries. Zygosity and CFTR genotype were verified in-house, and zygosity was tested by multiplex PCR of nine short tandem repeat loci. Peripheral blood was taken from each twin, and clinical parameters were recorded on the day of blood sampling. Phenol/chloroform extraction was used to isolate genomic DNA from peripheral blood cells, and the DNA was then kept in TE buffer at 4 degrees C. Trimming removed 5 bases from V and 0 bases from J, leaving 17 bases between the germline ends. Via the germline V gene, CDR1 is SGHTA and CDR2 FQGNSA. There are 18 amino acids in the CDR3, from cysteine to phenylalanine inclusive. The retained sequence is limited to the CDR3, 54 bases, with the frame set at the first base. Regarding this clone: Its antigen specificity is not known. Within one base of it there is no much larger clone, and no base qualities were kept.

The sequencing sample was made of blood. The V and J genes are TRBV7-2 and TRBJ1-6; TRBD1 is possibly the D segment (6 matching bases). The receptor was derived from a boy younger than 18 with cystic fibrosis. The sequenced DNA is TGTGCCAGCAGCCCCCAGCTTTCAGGGGACTCCTATAATTCACCCCTCCACTTT. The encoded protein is CASSPQLSGDSYNSPLHF.